This T cell receptor (beta chain) was documented in a study of T cell changes during pregnancy in multiple sclerosis (dated by TCRdb to the late 2010s). General notes on the study: In women with multiple sclerosis, the researchers looked at how the T cell repertoire shifted as pregnancy progressed.

CDR1 SGHTA and CDR2 FQGNSA are derived from the germline V gene. Including cysteine and phenylalanine, the CDR3 has 16 amino acids. Just the 48-base CDR3 DNA is kept, in frame starting at base 1. V and J are truncated by 3 bases and 7 bases respectively, leaving an intervening sequence of 21 bases. Library preparation was by the immunoSEQ multiplex PCR assay. In its TCRdb copy, this immuneACCESS table keeps in-frame sequences only and misses some clones. Where compared with another copy, unresolved V genes explain less than half of these, and the others have no known cause. Present in this sample are about 40,000 clones, 92% of which were seen just once. The top ten constitute 0.75% to 0.85% of the sample. A note on this clone: It has no known antigen specificity. No quality values exist for individual bases; no much larger clone is one base distant.

Sequences were derived from CD4+ T cells from peripheral blood mononuclear cells, sampled in the third trimester of pregnancy. The receptor was derived from a female donor with multiple sclerosis, enrolled in a pregnancy study. The sequence links TRBV7-2 to TRBJ1-1; TRBD1 could be the D gene, as 6 bases match. The DNA sequence is TGTGCCAGCAGCTTCAATCTGGGGGCGCCCGGCCTTGAAGCTTTCTTT. Its product reads: CASSFNLGAPGLEAFF.